Listed below are T cell receptor beta chains from one sample, sequenced in a study of T cell responses to AZD1222 COVID-19 vaccine. Repertoires were generated with immunoSEQ multiplex PCR, while TCRdb's copy carries only in-frame clones and drops some. Of 120,000 or so clones detected, around 80% appear once; the ten largest clones hold approximately 4.6%. Sequenced material: peripheral blood, taken on day 0 of AZD1222 vaccination. Receptors originate from an adult in good health. The CDR3 runs from the conserved cysteine through the conserved F or W. D genes are given only for firm matches. A row's size may be missing; if present it is once, few, many or a size class.

>TRBJ2-3|.|TRBD2|TRBV11-2
CASSFSGSTDTQYF
TGTGCCAGCAGCTTTAGCGGGAGCACAGATACGCAGTATTTT
>TRBJ2-2|.|.|TRBV3-1/TRBV3-2
CASSQGTPNTGELFF
TGTGCCAGCAGCCAAGGGACTCCCAACACCGGGGAGCTGTTTTTT
>TRBJ2-7|.|TRBD2|TRBV12-3/TRBV12-4
CASSPGLALEQYF
TGTGCCAGCAGCCCGGGACTAGCTCTTGAGCAGTACTTC
>TRBJ1-2|.|TRBD1|TRBV7-9
CASSEGQSPANYGYTF
TGTGCCAGCAGCGAGGGACAGAGCCCAGCTAACTATGGCTACACCTTC
>TRBJ1-3|.|TRBD1|TRBV11-2
CASSPWGQGNRNTIYF
TGTGCCAGCAGCCCATGGGGACAGGGGAATCGAAACACCATATATTTT
>TRBJ1-2|once|.|TRBV7-5
CVRSPPDDRDGDGYTF
TGTGTCAGAAGCCCCCCCGACGACCGGGACGGGGACGGCTACACCTTC
>TRBJ1-5|.|TRBD1|TRBV15
CATSKARTGGGNQPQHF
TGTGCCACCAGCAAAGCGCGGACAGGGGGCGGCAATCAGCCCCAGCATTTT
>TRBJ2-2|.|.|TRBV28
CASSLDMLVNTGELFF
TGTGCCAGCAGTTTAGATATGTTAGTAAACACCGGGGAGCTGTTTTTT
>TRBJ1-1|.|TRBD1|TRBV30
CAWVDRGDGEAFF
TGTGCCTGGGTGGACAGGGGGGACGGTGAAGCTTTCTTT
>TRBJ2-7|.|TRBD1|TRBV6-5
CASSPRTGRDEQYF
TGTGCCAGCAGTCCCCGGACAGGGCGGGACGAGCAGTACTTC
>TRBJ1-2|few|.|TRBV14
CASSLRGSGGYTF
TGTGCCAGCAGCCTAAGGGGATCTGGAGGCTACACCTTC
>TRBJ1-1|few|TRBD1|TRBV30
CAWSTTGGTEAFF
TGTGCCTGGAGTACAACAGGGGGGACTGAAGCTTTCTTT
>TRBJ1-5|.|.|TRBV9
CASSVVGNQPQHF
TGTGCCAGCAGCGTAGTAGGCAATCAGCCCCAGCATTTT
>TRBJ2-3|.|TRBD2|TRBV27
CASSSTSGRSPADTQYF
TGTGCCAGCAGTTCGACTAGCGGGAGATCGCCTGCAGATACGCAGTATTTT
>TRBJ2-5|.|TRBD2|TRBV6-2/TRBV6-3
CASSPLSGRAGETQYF
TGTGCCAGCAGTCCCCTTAGCGGGAGGGCCGGGGAGACCCAGTACTTC
>TRBJ1-1|.|.|TRBV4-3
CASSQDGAANTEAFF
TGCGCCAGCAGCCAAGATGGGGCAGCCAACACTGAAGCTTTCTTT
>TRBJ2-7|.|.|TRBV6-2/TRBV6-3
CAGSLDSSYEQYF
TGTGCCGGCAGTCTGGACAGTTCTTACGAGCAGTACTTC
>TRBJ2-1|.|TRBD2|TRBV7-3
CASGLGSNEQFF
TGTGCCAGCGGACTAGGTTCGAATGAGCAGTTCTTC
>TRBJ1-1|.|.|TRBV10-1
CASSPPRGLRTEAFF
TGCGCCAGCAGTCCCCCCAGGGGTCTGCGGACTGAAGCTTTCTTT
>TRBJ1-1|.|.|TRBV9
CASSLLGTNTEAFF
TGTGCCAGCAGCCTGTTGGGGACGAACACTGAAGCTTTCTTT
>TRBJ2-7|once|TRBD2|TRBV5-1
CASSLAPRGTASYEQYF
TGCGCCAGCAGCTTAGCTCCGCGGGGGACCGCTTCCTACGAGCAGTACTTC
>TRBJ1-1|once|.|TRBV18
CASSPRGAVNTEAFF
TGTGCCAGCTCACCAAGGGGGGCGGTGAACACTGAAGCTTTCTTT
>TRBJ2-7|.|TRBD2|TRBV9
CASSVAGAGVDEQYF
TGTGCCAGCAGCGTAGCAGGAGCGGGAGTGGACGAGCAGTACTTC
>TRBJ1-2|.|.|TRBV19
CASSTGRSYGYTF
TGTGCCAGTAGTACAGGACGGAGCTATGGCTACACCTTC
>TRBJ2-7|.|TRBD1|TRBV7-9
CASSLTGALYEQYF
TGTGCCAGCAGCTTGACAGGGGCCCTCTACGAGCAGTACTTC
>TRBJ2-7|once|.|TRBV7-2
CASSPRQNSYEQYF
TGTGCCAGCAGCCCCCGACAGAACTCCTACGAGCAGTACTTC
>TRBJ1-2|.|TRBD1|TRBV6-1
CASSEARTGNGYTF
TGTGCCAGCAGTGAAGCGCGGACAGGGAATGGCTACACCTTC
>TRBJ1-3|.|.|TRBV7-2
CASSLGWGNSGNTIYF
TGTGCCAGCAGCTTAGGGTGGGGAAACTCTGGAAACACCATATATTTT
>TRBJ1-5|.|TRBD1|TRBV24-1
CATSDRTGGTGQPQHF
TGTGCCACCAGTGACAGGACAGGGGGTACTGGTCAGCCCCAGCATTTT
>TRBJ2-6|few|.|TRBV7-9
CASSLWVAGANVLTF
TGTGCCAGCAGCTTGTGGGTGGCTGGGGCCAACGTCCTGACTTTC
>TRBJ2-3|.|TRBD2|TRBV11-2
CASSQGLAGAADTQYF
TGTGCCAGCAGCCAGGGACTAGCGGGAGCCGCAGATACGCAGTATTTT
>TRBJ2-1|.|TRBD2|TRBV16
CASSQYGLAGSGEQFF
TGTGCCAGCAGCCAATATGGACTAGCGGGGTCTGGTGAGCAGTTCTTC
>TRBJ2-7|.|.|TRBV7-2
CASSPPGARGHEQYF
TGTGCCAGCAGCCCGCCGGGAGCCCGGGGCCACGAGCAGTACTTC
>TRBJ1-5|few|.|TRBV5-4
CASSSGGGSVGGNQPQHF
TGTGCCAGCAGTTCGGGTGGGGGAAGCGTAGGTGGCAATCAGCCCCAGCATTTT
>TRBJ2-5|few|.|TRBV25-1
CASSEASPATQYF
TGTGCCAGCAGTGAGGCTAGCCCAGCGACCCAGTACTTC
>TRBJ2-2|.|TRBD1|TRBV18
CASSPRTGGITGELFF
TGTGCCAGCTCACCTAGGACAGGGGGCATAACCGGGGAGCTGTTTTTT
>TRBJ2-3|.|.|TRBV21-1
CASPRSNRGSADTQYF
TGTGCCAGCCCGCGATCGAACAGGGGGAGCGCAGATACGCAGTATTTT
>TRBJ1-5|.|.|TRBV12-3/TRBV12-4
CASSFSSNQPQHF
TGTGCCAGCAGTTTCTCGAGCAATCAGCCCCAGCATTTT
>TRBJ1-6|few|.|TRBV24-1
CATRIQSLGNSPLHF
TGTGCCACCAGAATTCAATCCCTGGGAAACTCACCCCTCCACTTT
>TRBJ2-1|.|.|TRBV18
CASSLLNEQFF
TGTGCCAGCTCACTCCTTAATGAGCAGTTCTTC
>TRBJ2-3|.|.|TRBV12-5
CASGFPHPSTDTQYF
TGTGCTAGTGGTTTCCCCCATCCCAGCACAGATACGCAGTATTTT
>TRBJ1-1|few|TRBD1|TRBV6-5
CASSYDDRGNTEAFF
TGTGCCAGCAGTTACGATGACAGGGGGAACACTGAAGCTTTCTTT
>TRBJ2-7|.|TRBD2|TRBV11-2
CASSFIFASGGEQYF
TGTGCCAGCAGCTTTATCTTCGCTAGCGGCGGGGAGCAGTACTTC
>TRBJ2-6|.|TRBD1|TRBV19
CASSTGDPGANVLTF
TGTGCCAGTTCGACAGGGGATCCTGGGGCCAACGTCCTGACTTTC
>TRBJ1-1|.|.|TRBV15
CATSRGVLTEAFF
TGTGCCACCAGCAGAGGGGTATTAACTGAAGCTTTCTTT